This T cell receptor beta chain was found in a study of blood T cell repertoires in COVID-19. Study at large: COVID-19 samples, acute and convalescent, were from the United States, Italy and Spain. Sources were T cells, B-cell-depleted T cells, or PBMCs; the material itself was cDNA or gDNA.

Under the authors' procedure: Estimation of nucleated cell counts was performed using reference gene primer amplification. Some clones are missing from TCRdb's copy, which holds only in-frame ones; the method was immunoSEQ multiplex PCR. V, J and clone size are those of that table, while D and trimming were read from the DNA. The sample lists more than 300,000 clones, 89% occurring once. Looked up from germline, CDR1 is SGHTA and CDR2 is FQGNSA. With 1 base clipped from V and 9 bases from J, the junction kept 15 bases outside the gene matches. The length of the CDR3 is 17 residues. This clone was counted a few times.

The source of this sequence is a young man who had recovered from COVID-19. The chain uses TRBV7-2 and TRBJ2-1; TRBD1 matches 7 bases. The sample taken for sequencing was peripheral blood. CDR3 amino acids: CASSLEGAARGISEQFF. The CDR3 coding sequence is TGTGCCAGCAGCTTAGAGGGGGCGGCAAGGGGGATTAGTGAGCAGTTCTTC.